This T cell receptor (beta chain) comes out of a study of graft-versus-host responses after intestinal transplantation. With regard to this clone: No antigen is known for it.

Clones were sequenced by immunoSEQ multiplex PCR, and TCRdb holds only the in-frame ones, with some missing. Altogether just over 70,000 clones are present, nearly 85% being singletons, with the ten largest covering 0.39%. Trimming cost V 8 bases and J 6 bases; bases outside gene matches: 7. From germline, CDR1 is SGHRS and CDR2 YFSETQ. CDR3 length: 14 residues. The chain uses TRBV5-1 and TRBJ2-2; TRBD1 agrees at 10 bases. Sequences were derived from unstimulated CD4+ T cells sorted from spleen or lymph node cells, sampled before transplant. The TCR originated in a human donor who was the organ donor for an intestinal transplant. In DNA, the CDR3 is TGCGCCAGTCACCGGGACAGGGGTCCCGGGGAGCTGTTTTTT. This translates into CASHRDRGPGELFF.